This T cell receptor (beta chain) comes out of a study of identical twins. With V trimmed by 0 bases and J by 5 bases, 2 bases remained unmatched. This CDR3 is built from 14 residues. Germline V gene sequence: CDR1 MNHEY, CDR2 SVGAGI. From the 5' RACE reads, TCRdb called clonotypes with MiXCR, one entry per CDR3 protein. This sample has 600,000 to 700,000 distinct CDR3 sequences; about 20% occur once, and the top ten carry around 4.4%. In its sample, this clonotype was seen many times. This same sample was also part of a study on T cells expressing NK-cell markers. That work adds: What remained unclear was the HCMV specificity of expanded NKG2C+ T cell clones.

The V and J genes are TRBV6-5 and TRBJ1-2, with TRBD1 identical over 8 bases. Source material: PBMCs. The sequence derives from a woman aged 18-29 years in good health. The CDR3 sequence is CASSYSTGAYGYTF. The CDR3 coding sequence is TGTGCCAGCAGTTACTCGACAGGGGCTTATGGCTACACCTTC.